This T cell receptor (beta chain) emerged from a study of blood T cells in healthy people across ages. About this clonotype: Antigen unknown.

Findings and limits, study-wide: Diversity was estimated from one million T cells, and these estimates were considered underestimates.

The trim removed 0 bases at V and 0 bases at J, leaving 2 bases unmatched. The CDR3 loop spans 16 amino acids. Germline V gene lookup returns CDR1 KGHSH and CDR2 LQKENI. The authors ran a second PCR of about 6 to 11 cycles using a sample-barcoded 5' primer and a J-beta primer mix. Tagging of each cDNA molecule was performed by a template-switch adaptor with 12 random nucleotides. TCRdb called the 5' RACE reads again in MiXCR, with one record for every CDR3 protein. There are 700,000 to 900,000 distinct CDR3 sequences in the sample; around 24% occur only once, and about 3% lies in the top ten. These same data were also listed under a study on T cells of mothers and their children.

This receptor was obtained from a boy younger than 18 in good health. V usage is TRBV18 and J usage is TRBJ2-1; 7 bases are shared with TRBD2. The sequenced sample was blood. The CDR3 nucleotides read TGTGCCAGCTCACCACCTAGCGGGCCCTCCTACAATGAGCAGTTCTTC. Amino acids: CASSPPSGPSYNEQFF.